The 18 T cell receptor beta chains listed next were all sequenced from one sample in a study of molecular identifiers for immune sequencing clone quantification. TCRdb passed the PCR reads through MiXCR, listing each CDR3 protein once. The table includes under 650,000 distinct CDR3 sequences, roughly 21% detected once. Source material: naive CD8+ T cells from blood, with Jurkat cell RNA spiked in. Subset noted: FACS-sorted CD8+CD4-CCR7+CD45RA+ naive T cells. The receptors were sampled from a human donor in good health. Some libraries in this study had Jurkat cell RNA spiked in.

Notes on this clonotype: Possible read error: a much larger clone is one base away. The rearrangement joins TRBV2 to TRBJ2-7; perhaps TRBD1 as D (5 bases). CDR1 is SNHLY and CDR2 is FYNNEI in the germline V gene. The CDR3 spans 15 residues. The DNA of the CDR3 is TGTGCCGGCAGCGAGCAAAGGACACTCTCCTACGAGCAGTACTTC. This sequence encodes CAGSEQRTLSYEQYF. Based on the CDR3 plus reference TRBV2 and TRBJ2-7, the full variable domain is EPEVTQTPSHQVTQMGQEVILRCVPISNHLYFYWYRQILGQKVEFLVSFYNNEISEKSEIFDDQFSVERPDGSNFTLKIRSTKLEDSAMYFCAGSEQRTLSYEQYFGPGTRLTVT.

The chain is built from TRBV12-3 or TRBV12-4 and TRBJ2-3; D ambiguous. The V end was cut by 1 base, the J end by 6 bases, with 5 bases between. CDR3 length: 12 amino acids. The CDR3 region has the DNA TGTGCCAGCAGTTTAGGACATGATACGCAGTATTTT. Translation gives CASSLGHDTQYF.

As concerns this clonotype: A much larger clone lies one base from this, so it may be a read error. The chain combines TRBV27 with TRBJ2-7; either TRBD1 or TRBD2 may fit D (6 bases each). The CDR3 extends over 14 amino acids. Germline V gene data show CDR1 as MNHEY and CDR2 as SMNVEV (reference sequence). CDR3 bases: TGTGCCGGCAGTACTCAAGGGGGGTACTACGAGCAGTACTTC. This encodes CAGSTQGGYYEQYF.

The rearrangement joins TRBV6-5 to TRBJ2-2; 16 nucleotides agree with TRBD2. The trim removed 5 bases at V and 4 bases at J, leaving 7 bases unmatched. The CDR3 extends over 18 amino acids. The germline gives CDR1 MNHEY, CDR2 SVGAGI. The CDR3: CASSLGTSGGARTGELFF. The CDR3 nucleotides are TGTGCCAGCAGTCTAGGGACTAGCGGGGGGGCCCGCACCGGGGAGCTGTTTTTT.

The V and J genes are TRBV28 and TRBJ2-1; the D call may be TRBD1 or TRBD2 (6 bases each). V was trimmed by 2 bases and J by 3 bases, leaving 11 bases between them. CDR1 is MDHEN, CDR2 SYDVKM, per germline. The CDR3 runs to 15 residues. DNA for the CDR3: TGTGCCAGCAGTTTAAAGGGGGGAAACTACAATGAGCAGTTCTTC. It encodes CASSLKGGNYNEQFF.

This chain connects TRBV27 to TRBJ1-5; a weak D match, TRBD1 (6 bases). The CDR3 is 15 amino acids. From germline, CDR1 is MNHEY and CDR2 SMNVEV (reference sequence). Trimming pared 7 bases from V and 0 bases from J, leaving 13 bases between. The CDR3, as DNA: TGTGCCAGCAACCTGACAGGAGATAGCAATCAGCCCCAGCATTTT. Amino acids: CASNLTGDSNQPQHF.

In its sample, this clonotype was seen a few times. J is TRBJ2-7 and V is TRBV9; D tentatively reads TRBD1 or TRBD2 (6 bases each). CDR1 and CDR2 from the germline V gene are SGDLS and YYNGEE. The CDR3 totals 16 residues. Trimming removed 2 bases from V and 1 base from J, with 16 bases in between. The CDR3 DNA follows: TGTGCCAGCAGCGTCGGCTTTTCGGGGGCTTCCTACGAGCAGTACTTC. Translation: CASSVGFSGASYEQYF.

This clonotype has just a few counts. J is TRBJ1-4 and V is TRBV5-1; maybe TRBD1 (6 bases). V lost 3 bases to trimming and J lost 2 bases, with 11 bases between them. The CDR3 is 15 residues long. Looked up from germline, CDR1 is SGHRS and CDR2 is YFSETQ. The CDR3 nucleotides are TGCGCCAGCAGCTCACTCGGACAGACTAATGAAAAACTGTTTTTT. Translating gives CASSSLGQTNEKLFF. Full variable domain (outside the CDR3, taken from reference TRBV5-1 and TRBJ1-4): KAGVTQTPRYLIKTRGQQVTLSCSPISGHRSVSWYQQTPGQGLQFLFEYFSETQRNKGNFPGRFSGRQFSNSRSEMNVSTLELGDSALYLCASSSLGQTNEKLFFGSGTQLSVL.

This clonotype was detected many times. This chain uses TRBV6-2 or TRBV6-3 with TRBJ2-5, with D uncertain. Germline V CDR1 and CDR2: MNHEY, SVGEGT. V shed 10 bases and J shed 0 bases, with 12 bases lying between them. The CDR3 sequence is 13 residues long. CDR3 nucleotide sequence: TGTGCCACGTCCGGGCGCTACCAAGAGACCCAGTACTTC. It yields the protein CATSGRYQETQYF.

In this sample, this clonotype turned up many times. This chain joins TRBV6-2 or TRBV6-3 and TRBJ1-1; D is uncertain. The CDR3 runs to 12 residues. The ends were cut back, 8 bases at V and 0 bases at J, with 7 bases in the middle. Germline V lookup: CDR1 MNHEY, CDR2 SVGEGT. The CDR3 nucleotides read TGTGCCAGCCAAGGCTTGAACACTGAAGCTTTCTTT. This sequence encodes CASQGLNTEAFF.

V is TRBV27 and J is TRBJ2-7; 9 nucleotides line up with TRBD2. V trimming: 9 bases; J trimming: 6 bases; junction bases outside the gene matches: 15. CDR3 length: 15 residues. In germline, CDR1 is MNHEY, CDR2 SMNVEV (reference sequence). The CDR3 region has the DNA TGTGCCAGTCGGGCCCTAATAGCGGGAGTCGGCGAGCAGTACTTC. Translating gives CASRALIAGVGEQYF.

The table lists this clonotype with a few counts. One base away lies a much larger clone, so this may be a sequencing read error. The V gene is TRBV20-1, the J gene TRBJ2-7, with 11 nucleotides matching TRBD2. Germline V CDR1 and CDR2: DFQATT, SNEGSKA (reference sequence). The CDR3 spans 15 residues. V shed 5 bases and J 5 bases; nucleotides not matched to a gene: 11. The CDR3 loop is CSALPTSGAIHEQYF. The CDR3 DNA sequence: TGCAGTGCTCTCCCGACTAGCGGGGCCATCCACGAGCAGTACTTC.

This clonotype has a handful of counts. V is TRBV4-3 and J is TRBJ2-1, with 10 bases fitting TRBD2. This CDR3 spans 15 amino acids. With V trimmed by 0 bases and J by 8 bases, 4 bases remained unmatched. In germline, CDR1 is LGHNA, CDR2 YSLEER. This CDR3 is CASSQETSGNDEQFF. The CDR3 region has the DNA TGCGCCAGCAGCCAAGAAACTAGCGGGAATGATGAGCAGTTCTTC.

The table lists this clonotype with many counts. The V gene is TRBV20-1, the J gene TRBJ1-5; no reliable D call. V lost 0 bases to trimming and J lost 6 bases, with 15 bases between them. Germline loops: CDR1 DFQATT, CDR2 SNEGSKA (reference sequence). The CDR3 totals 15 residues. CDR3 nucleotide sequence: TGCAGTGCTAGAGATCCGGGCTATGGCATTCAGCCCCAGCATTTT. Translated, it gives CSARDPGYGIQPQHF.

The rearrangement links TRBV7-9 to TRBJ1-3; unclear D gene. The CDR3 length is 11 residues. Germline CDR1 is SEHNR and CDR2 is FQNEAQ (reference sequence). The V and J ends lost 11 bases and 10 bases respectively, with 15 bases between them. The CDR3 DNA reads TGTGCCCTCGTTTTCGGAACAACCATATATTTT. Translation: CALVFGTTIYF.

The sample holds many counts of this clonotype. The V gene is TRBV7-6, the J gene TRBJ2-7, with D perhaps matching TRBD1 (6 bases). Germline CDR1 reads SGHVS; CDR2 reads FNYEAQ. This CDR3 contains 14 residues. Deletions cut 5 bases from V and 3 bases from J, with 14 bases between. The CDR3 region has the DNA TGTGCCAGCAGCCCCGGGACAAATGTCTACGAGCAGTACTTC. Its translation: CASSPGTNVYEQYF.

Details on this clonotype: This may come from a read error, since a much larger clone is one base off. CDR3 coding DNA: TGTGTCAGCAGCGTAGGGGGGATGAACACTGAAGCTTTCTTT. It encodes CVSSVGGMNTEAFF. The genes are TRBV9 and TRBJ1-1; perhaps TRBD1 as D (6 bases). CDR3 length: 14 amino acids. Germline V gene data show CDR1 as SGDLS and CDR2 as YYNGEE.

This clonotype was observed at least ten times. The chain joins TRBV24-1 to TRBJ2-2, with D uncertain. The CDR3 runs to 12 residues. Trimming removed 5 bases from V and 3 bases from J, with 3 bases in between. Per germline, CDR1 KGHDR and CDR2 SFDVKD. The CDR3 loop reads CATSVYTGELFF. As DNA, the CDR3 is TGTGCCACCAGTGTCTACACCGGGGAGCTGTTTTTT.